This passage covers 13 T cell receptor beta chains from one sample sequenced in a study of blood T cells in healthy people across ages. Through a sample-barcoded 5' primer and a J-beta primer mix, a second PCR was run for 7 to 11 cycles. MiXCR was run by TCRdb on the 5' RACE reads, yielding one entry per CDR3 protein. The sample lists roughly 800,000 distinct CDR3 sequences, 25% occurring once. These data also formed part of another study, on T cells of mothers and their children.

Sequenced: blood. Receptor source: a boy aged 10-17 years in good health.

This clonotype was counted a few times. The chain employs TRBV9 and TRBJ2-5; D uncertain. The J call is doubtful: the DNA matches TRBJ2-7 better. Germline CDR1 reads SGDLS; CDR2 reads YYNGEE. The CDR3 consists of 14 residues. CDR3 amino acids: CASSGPGRPHEQYF. The CDR3 DNA is TGTGCCAGCAGCGGTCCCGGCCGCCCCCACGAGCAGTACTTC.

CDR3 DNA sequence: TGTGCCAGCAGCGCCTCCGGACAGAGGAACACTGAAGCTTTCTTT. It specifies CASSASGQRNTEAFF. The V call is TRBV7-9, the J call TRBJ1-1; possible D gene TRBD1, 6 bases. The V and J ends lost 5 bases and 1 base respectively, with 14 bases between them. This CDR3 comprises 15 residues. Germline V gene data show CDR1 as SEHNR and CDR2 as FQNEAQ (reference sequence).

The chain employs TRBV5-1 and TRBJ2-7; possibly TRBD2 for D (6 bases). CDR3 length equals 14 residues. V dropped 7 bases and J dropped 2 bases, with 16 bases sitting between them. The V gene's germline CDR1 is SGHRS and CDR2 YFSETQ. This CDR3 is CASGAGLATYEQYF. CDR3 in DNA: TGCGCCAGCGGGGCGGGACTGGCGACCTACGAGCAGTACTTC. Using reference TRBV5-1 and TRBJ2-7 for the parts outside the CDR3, the full variable domain is KAGVTQTPRYLIKTRGQQVTLSCSPISGHRSVSWYQQTPGQGLQFLFEYFSETQRNKGNFPGRFSGRQFSNSRSEMNVSTLELGDSALYLCASGAGLATYEQYFGPGTRLTVT.

This chain joins TRBV7-9 and TRBJ1-1; 7 bases map to TRBD1. Trimming cost V 2 bases and J 6 bases; bases outside gene matches: 18. The germline V gene encodes CDR1 SEHNR and CDR2 FQNEAQ (reference sequence). The CDR3 runs to 18 residues. In DNA, the CDR3 is TGTGCCAGCAGCTTACCCGCTGGGGAGGGGGCGTACGGGTCTGAAGCTTTCTTT. Translated, it gives CASSLPAGEGAYGSEAFF. Full variable domain (outside the CDR3, taken from reference TRBV7-9 and TRBJ1-1): DTGVSQNPRHKITKRGQNVTFRCDPISEHNRLYWYRQTLGQGPEFLTYFQNEAQLEKSRLLSDRFSAERPKGSFSTLEIQRTEQGDSAMYLCASSLPAGEGAYGSEAFFGQGTRLTVV.

The genes are TRBV9 and TRBJ2-1; D is tentatively TRBD1 or TRBD2 (5 bases each). V dropped 4 bases and J dropped 2 bases, with 13 bases sitting between them. The CDR3 covers 15 residues. Germline loops: CDR1 SGDLS, CDR2 YYNGEE. The CDR3: CASSPRDAPYNEQFF. DNA of the CDR3: TGTGCCAGCAGCCCCCGGGACGCACCCTACAATGAGCAGTTCTTC. Combining the CDR3 with reference TRBV9 and TRBJ2-1 gives the whole variable domain DSGVTQTPKHLITATGQRVTLRCSPRSGDLSVYWYQQSLDQGLQFLIQYYNGEERAKGNILERFSAQQFPDLHSELNLSSLELGDSALYFCASSPRDAPYNEQFFGPGTRLTVL.

This clonotype was counted only a few times. The V gene is TRBV24-1, the J gene TRBJ1-2; TRBD1 matches 7 bases. Germline V lookup: CDR1 KGHDR, CDR2 SFDVKD. This CDR3 has 12 residues. The J segment lost 3 bases and the V segment lost 11 bases, leaving 5 bases of the junction unmatched. This CDR3 reads CASQGEDYGYTF. CDR3 DNA sequence: TGTGCCAGCCAGGGGGAGGACTATGGCTACACCTTC.

This sequence joins TRBV20-1 and TRBJ2-3; 9 positions agree with TRBD2. Germline CDR1 reads DFQATT; CDR2 reads SNEGSKA (reference sequence). The CDR3 contains 15 residues. V shed 3 bases and J 0 bases; nucleotides not matched to a gene: 4. The CDR3: CSASSLAGSTDTQYF. The CDR3 DNA reads as TGCAGTGCTAGTTCGCTAGCGGGAAGCACAGATACGCAGTATTTT.

This clonotype was seen more than once but under ten times. The J gene is TRBJ2-5, the V gene TRBV12-5; 9 bases fit TRBD2. Near its end, the DNA agrees better with TRBJ2-1, so the J call may be wrong. Germline lookup yields CDR1 LGHNT and CDR2 FRNRAP. This CDR3 contains 15 residues. As DNA, the CDR3 is TGTGCTAGTGGTCTCATTAGCGGGGGATACAATGAGCAGTTCTTC. Translation: CASGLISGGYNEQFF.

The V and J genes are TRBV20-1 and TRBJ2-1; the D gene is possibly TRBD1 (6 bases). The J call could be wrong; TRBJ2-5 is a better fit for the DNA end. There are 15 residues in the CDR3. In germline, CDR1 is DFQATT, CDR2 SNEGSKA (reference sequence). CDR3 sequence: CSASFWTERQETQYF. DNA of the CDR3: TGCAGTGCTAGCTTCTGGACAGAACGACAAGAGACCCAGTACTTC.

This chain uses TRBV27 with TRBJ1-6, with 7 bases that match TRBD1. In germline, CDR1 is MNHEY, CDR2 SMNVEV (reference sequence). The CDR3 is 13 residues long. Unmatched junction bases numbered 4, after V lost 4 bases and J lost 10 bases. The DNA of the CDR3 is TGTGCCAGCAGTTCTACAGGGGTATCACCCCTCCACTTT. Protein: CASSSTGVSPLHF.

The chain recombines TRBV6-2 or TRBV6-3 with TRBJ2-7, with D possibly matching TRBD1 (6 bases). There are 17 residues in the CDR3. The V and J ends lost 2 bases and 2 bases respectively, with 19 bases between them. CDR1 is MNHEY, CDR2 SVGEGT, per germline. CDR3 protein: CASSYHSGTPDPYEQYF. The CDR3 coding sequence is TGTGCCAGCAGTTACCACTCTGGGACACCCGATCCCTACGAGCAGTACTTC.

This chain uses TRBV18 with TRBJ2-5; possible D gene TRBD2, 5 bases. Trimming cost V 6 bases and J 2 bases, with 10 bases left between them. The length of the CDR3 is 13 residues. Germline lookup yields CDR1 KGHSH and CDR2 LQKENI. The DNA for the CDR3 is TGTGCCAGCTCTGAGCGGCGGCAAGAGACCCAGTACTTC. Translating gives CASSERRQETQYF.

The chain combines TRBV20-1 with TRBJ2-1; D gene uncertain. Germline loops: CDR1 DFQATT, CDR2 SNEGSKA (reference sequence). The CDR3 runs to 14 residues. Trimming left V 0 bases short and J 3 bases short, with 9 bases between. In nucleotides, the CDR3 is TGCAGTGCTAGAGACAGAGTTAACTACAATGAGCAGTTCTTC. It translates to CSARDRVNYNEQFF.